Included here is one T cell receptor (beta chain) sequence, with context. Participants were aged about 18 to 89 years from roughly 25 US areas. Clinical history as reported by participants underpinned cohort assignment. The CDR3 totals 15 residues. V gave up 5 bases and J gave up 1 base, with 14 bases separating them. Looked up from germline, CDR1 is MDHEN and CDR2 is SYDVKM. Per the original data handling: Estimation of nucleated cell counts was performed using reference gene primer amplification. Sequencing used immunoSEQ multiplex PCR; TCRdb keeps in-frame clones, though not all of them. The DNA gave D and trimming, while V, J and clone size come from that table. Altogether 150,000 or so clones are present, around four fifths being singletons, with the ten largest covering 3.6%. This record comes from a study of blood T cell repertoires in COVID-19. Study-wide background: Researchers got acute and convalescent COVID-19 samples from the United States, Italy and Spain.

The sequence came from a woman between 45 and 65 years old in a cohort exposed to, infected with or recovered from COVID-19 (not recorded which). The chain employs TRBV28 and TRBJ1-1; D may be TRBD1 (6 bases). The specimen was PBMCs or T cells enriched from blood (not recorded which). The CDR3, as DNA: TGTGCCAGCAGTGGTCTGGACAGAAAGAACACTGAAGCTTTCTTT. The encoded protein is CASSGLDRKNTEAFF.